Listed below are T cell receptor beta chains from one sample, sequenced in a study of cytomegalovirus exposure and HLA in healthy donors. Data came from immunoSEQ multiplex PCR; TCRdb stores just in-frame clones and leaves some out. The table has a few hundred thousand clones, around 89% seen once; the top ten hold 0.35% to 0.45%. The specimen sequenced was PBMCs. The source of these receptors is a woman in her late teens or twenties in good health and CMV-seronegative. The CDR3 runs from the conserved cysteine through the conserved F or W. A D gene is named only where the DNA matches it firmly. Not all rows give a size; the values are once, few, many and, for expanded clones, a class.

j_call,v_call,clone_size,d_call,cdr3_nt,cdr3_aa
TRBJ2-1,TRBV6-4,.,TRBD1,TGTGCCAGCAATCAGGGGGTCGTGAACAATGAGCAGTTCTTC,CASNQGVVNNEQFF
TRBJ1-1,TRBV6-5,.,TRBD1,TGTGCCAGCAGTTACAGAGAGGGGGCGGGCACTGAAGCTTTCTTT,CASSYREGAGTEAFF
TRBJ2-6,TRBV28,.,TRBD1,TGTGCCAGCAGTCCCCAGCCGGGACAGGGGCACTCTGGGGCCAACGTCCTGACTTTC,CASSPQPGQGHSGANVLTF
TRBJ1-1,TRBV5-1,.,TRBD1,TGCGCCAGCAGCTTGGTTTTGAGGGGGCATGTGAACACTGAAGCTTTCTTT,CASSLVLRGHVNTEAFF
TRBJ2-5,TRBV7-9,few,TRBD2,TGTGCCAGCAGCTTAATCCAGCGGGGGTTACAAGAGACCCAGTACTTC,CASSLIQRGLQETQYF
TRBJ2-1,TRBV14,.,.,TGTGCCAGCAGCCCTACTAACTACAATGAGCAGTTCTTC,CASSPTNYNEQFF
TRBJ2-7,TRBV5-4,.,.,TGTGCCAGCAGCGGTGGGGGGAGCTACGAGCAGTACTTC,CASSGGGSYEQYF
TRBJ1-1,TRBV28,once,TRBD1,TGTGCCAGCAGCCCTGCGCACAGGGGGAACACTGAAGCTTTCTTT,CASSPAHRGNTEAFF
TRBJ1-1,TRBV27,.,TRBD1,TGTGCCAGCAGTTTAGCCGGACAGGGGAACACTGAAGCTTTCTTT,CASSLAGQGNTEAFF
TRBJ2-7,TRBV2,.,TRBD1,TGTGCCAGCAGTCAAGGGACAGGGCTGTACGAGCAGTACTTC,CASSQGTGLYEQYF
TRBJ2-7,TRBV7-8,.,TRBD1,TGTGCCAGCAGCTTAGTCGGCCCGGGACAGGGAGGGCCCTACGAGCAGTACTTC,CASSLVGPGQGGPYEQYF
TRBJ1-5,TRBV30,.,TRBD1,TGTGCCTGGAGTGTGGTGGACAGGGGGAGTCAGCCCCAGCATTTT,CAWSVVDRGSQPQHF
TRBJ2-2,TRBV5-8,.,TRBD1,TGTGCCAGCAGCTTGGGGGACAGGGTTGACACCGGGGAGCTGTTTTTT,CASSLGDRVDTGELFF
TRBJ1-3,TRBV13,.,.,TGTGCCAGCAGCTCTACGGACAGCTATGGAAACACCATATATTTT,CASSSTDSYGNTIYF
TRBJ2-2,TRBV27,.,.,TGTGCCAGCAGTTTATCCGCAGGGGCGGCCGGGGAGCTGTTTTTT,CASSLSAGAAGELFF
TRBJ1-3,TRBV6-1,.,TRBD1,TGTGCCAGCAAGACAGGGGAATCTGGAAACACCATATATTTT,CASKTGESGNTIYF
TRBJ1-3,TRBV6-1,once,.,TGTGCCAGCGGGCTGTGGGGAAACACCATATATTTT,CASGLWGNTIYF
TRBJ2-1,TRBV11-3,.,TRBD1,TGTGCCAGCAGCCTACGGGACAGTTACAATGAGCAGTTCTTC,CASSLRDSYNEQFF
TRBJ1-6,TRBV4-1,.,TRBD1,TGCGCCAGCAGCCAGATAGGACAGGGAGTTCGTTCACCCCTCCACTTT,CASSQIGQGVRSPLHF
TRBJ2-2,TRBV7-6,.,TRBD1,TGTGCCAGCAGCTTAGCGCCTCGACAGGGGGAGGCCGGGGAGCTGTTTTTT,CASSLAPRQGEAGELFF
TRBJ2-5,TRBV25-1,.,.,TGTGCCAGCAGTGACCCGACAGGCTTAGAGACCCAGTACTTC,CASSDPTGLETQYF
TRBJ2-5,TRBV30,.,.,TGTGCCTGGAGTGTTGTGCGGGGCCAAGAGACCCAGTACTTC,CAWSVVRGQETQYF
TRBJ2-7,TRBV5-1,.,.,TGCGCCAGCAGCTATCAATCGACAGGAACCGAGCAGTACTTC,CASSYQSTGTEQYF
TRBJ2-1,TRBV5-4,.,TRBD2,TGTGCCAGCAGCATCCGGGACTACCACAATGAGCAGTTCTTC,CASSIRDYHNEQFF
TRBJ2-2,TRBV5-1,.,.,TGCGCCAGCAGCTTGGTGGTAGCCGGGGAGCTGTTTTTT,CASSLVVAGELFF
TRBJ1-5,TRBV7-8,.,.,TGTGCCAGCAGCGCCCGAGCCGATTTTAATCAGCCCCAGCATTTT,CASSARADFNQPQHF
TRBJ1-1,TRBV5-6,.,.,TGTGCCAGCAGCTTCCGACAGCCCGTGAACACTGAAGCTTTCTTT,CASSFRQPVNTEAFF
TRBJ2-5,TRBV6-5,.,.,TGTGCCAGCAAGAAATCAGGGAACCAAGAGACCCAGTACTTC,CASKKSGNQETQYF
TRBJ1-1,TRBV10-1,.,.,TGCGCCAGCAGTGATTTGCCACCAGGGCCGAACACTGAAGCTTTCTTT,CASSDLPPGPNTEAFF
TRBJ2-3,TRBV6-5,.,.,TGTGCCAGCAGTTACTCGTACTACACAGATACGCAGTATTTT,CASSYSYYTDTQYF
TRBJ1-2,TRBV15,.,TRBD1,TGTGCCACCAGCCCTCGACAGGGGAACTATGGCTACACCTTC,CATSPRQGNYGYTF
TRBJ1-5,TRBV10-2,.,.,TGCGCCAGCACTATGGGGGCGAATCAGCCCCAGCATTTT,CASTMGANQPQHF
TRBJ2-5,TRBV4-2,.,.,TGTGCCAGCAGCCAAGTGGGATCCCTAGCGCGAGAGACCCAGTACTTC,CASSQVGSLARETQYF
TRBJ1-1,TRBV4-1,.,.,TGCGCCAGCAGCCACTCGACAGGGAACACTGAAGCTTTCTTT,CASSHSTGNTEAFF
TRBJ2-5,TRBV19,.,.,TGTGCCAGTAGTGGGCAGACGCAAGAGACCCAGTACTTC,CASSGQTQETQYF
TRBJ2-3,TRBV10-2,.,TRBD2,TGCGCCAGCAGGACTAGCGAATTTTTCACAGATACGCAGTATTTT,CASRTSEFFTDTQYF
TRBJ2-1,TRBV12-5,.,TRBD2,TGTGCTAGTGGTTTGGGGACTAGTCCTTACAATGAGCAGTTCTTC,CASGLGTSPYNEQFF
TRBJ1-1,TRBV6-5,once,.,TGTGCCAGCAGACCTCATAAAACTCTTAACACTGAAGCTTTCTTT,CASRPHKTLNTEAFF